A selection of T cell receptor beta chains follows, all from one sample in a study of T cells in tuberculosis. Only in-frame clones appear in the TCRdb table, and some are missing; sequencing was by immunoSEQ multiplex PCR. In the table there are some 31,000 clones, roughly 95% of which are singletons. Sequenced sample: PBMCs. Receptor source: a donor between 10 and 35 years old with latent tuberculosis or without tuberculosis infection. Each CDR3 is given with its conserved first and last residue. The D gene is left open where the match is weak. Not all rows give a size; the values are once, few, many and, for expanded clones, a class.

clone size	D gene	J gene	V gene	CDR3 protein	CDR3 DNA
.	TRBD1	TRBJ1-2	TRBV29-1	CSGKVTGVDGYTF	TGCAGCGGTAAAGTTACAGGGGTCGATGGCTACACCTTC
.	.	TRBJ2-1	TRBV18	CASSPLQGEASEQFF	TGTGCCAGCTCACCACTTCAGGGGGAGGCTAGTGAGCAGTTCTTC
.	TRBD1	TRBJ1-6	TRBV15	CATSRTGIGNSPLHF	TGTGCCACCAGCCGGACAGGGATTGGAAATTCACCCCTCCACTTT
.	.	TRBJ1-1	TRBV7-7	CASSRDLRTEAFF	TGTGCTAGCTCTCGGGACTTGAGGACTGAAGCTTTCTTT
.	TRBD1	TRBJ2-3	TRBV2	CAGTGDTDTQYF	TGTGCCGGGACAGGGGACACAGATACGCAGTATTTT
.	.	TRBJ1-2	TRBV2	CASRISQGGYTF	TGTGCCAGCAGGATTTCACAGGGAGGCTACACCTTC
.	TRBD2	TRBJ2-2	TRBV9	CASSYLSGGPTGELFF	TGTGCCAGCAGCTATCTTTCGGGGGGGCCGACCGGGGAGCTGTTTTTT
.	.	TRBJ2-1	TRBV5-4	CASSLSGNEQFF	TGTGCCAGCAGCTTGTCAGGCAATGAGCAGTTCTTC
.	TRBD1	TRBJ1-4	TRBV18	CASSLTGGREKLFF	TGTGCCAGCTCACTAACAGGGGGCCGTGAAAAACTGTTTTTT
.	.	TRBJ2-6	TRBV15	CATSREGQGSGANVLTF	TGTGCCACCAGCAGAGAGGGTCAGGGGTCGGGGGCCAACGTCCTGACTTTC
once	TRBD2	TRBJ2-3	TRBV27	CASSFRASGRGDTQYF	TGTGCCAGCAGTTTCCGGGCTAGCGGGAGAGGCGATACGCAGTATTTT
once	TRBD2	TRBJ2-1	TRBV7-3	CASSSVGLAGNNEQFF	TGTGCCAGCAGCTCCGTGGGACTAGCGGGGAACAATGAGCAGTTCTTC
once	.	TRBJ1-4	TRBV15	CATSRRPGDNEKLFF	TGTGCCACCAGCAGGCGGCCAGGGGATAATGAAAAACTGTTTTTT
.	TRBD2	TRBJ2-7	TRBV5-1	CASSLELAGPYEQYF	TGCGCCAGCAGCTTGGAACTAGCGGGGCCCTACGAGCAGTACTTC
.	TRBD1	TRBJ1-2	TRBV5-5	CASSIRQGPDGYTF	TGTGCCAGCAGCATCCGACAGGGGCCAGATGGCTACACCTTC
once	.	TRBJ2-5	TRBV19	CASSIDLALQETQYF	TGTGCCAGTAGTATAGATCTAGCCCTCCAAGAGACCCAGTACTTC
.	.	TRBJ1-6	TRBV10-2	CASSERRGGGEPLHF	TGCGCCAGCAGTGAGCGGCGGGGCGGAGGGGAACCCCTCCACTTT
.	.	TRBJ2-3	TRBV18	CASSPSSTDTQYF	TGTGCCAGCTCACCTAGCAGCACAGATACGCAGTATTTT
.	TRBD2	TRBJ2-1	TRBV5-1	CASSLAKVASGRAYNSYNEQFF	TGCGCCAGCAGCTTGGCGAAGGTAGCTAGCGGGAGGGCTTATAACTCCTACAATGAGCAGTTCTTC
.	TRBD2	TRBJ2-1	TRBV10-1	CASSEYGTSGRAYNEQFF	TGCGCCAGCAGTGAGTATGGGACTAGCGGGAGGGCCTACAATGAGCAGTTCTTC
.	TRBD1	TRBJ1-2	TRBV9	CASSLPGQRYGYTF	TGTGCCAGCAGCTTACCGGGACAGCGCTATGGCTACACCTTC
.	.	TRBJ2-5	TRBV15	CATSRSGLSRETQYF	TGTGCCACCAGCAGATCGGGACTTTCTAGGGAGACCCAGTACTTC
.	.	TRBJ1-2	TRBV25-1	CASSGGYGYTF	TGTGCCAGCAGTGGAGGGTATGGCTACACCTTC
.	.	TRBJ2-3	TRBV7-8	CASSRTVPSTDTQYF	TGTGCCAGCTCCCGGACTGTCCCTAGCACAGATACGCAGTATTTT
.	.	TRBJ1-1	TRBV5-1	CASSLPNSPEAFF	TGCGCCAGCAGCCTACCAAATAGCCCTGAAGCTTTCTTT
.	TRBD1	TRBJ2-7	TRBV11-3	CASGAGGHEQYF	TGTGCCAGCGGGGCAGGGGGCCACGAGCAGTACTTC
.	TRBD2	TRBJ2-5	TRBV28	CASGWYGEGETQYF	TGTGCCAGCGGGTGGTACGGGGAGGGGGAGACCCAGTACTTC
.	TRBD1	TRBJ2-7	TRBV11-2	CASSFQGAPYEQYF	TGTGCCAGCAGCTTTCAGGGGGCGCCCTACGAGCAGTACTTC
.	TRBD2	TRBJ2-7	TRBV6-1	CASTRLAGGPHEQYF	TGTGCCAGCACTAGACTAGCGGGAGGGCCCCACGAGCAGTACTTC
.	.	TRBJ2-7	TRBV12-5	CASGPGNGEQYF	TGTGCTAGTGGGCCAGGGAACGGCGAGCAGTACTTC
.	.	TRBJ1-5	TRBV25-1	CASRMGGGNQPQHF	TGTGCCAGCAGGATGGGGGGAGGTAATCAGCCCCAGCATTTT
.	TRBD1	TRBJ2-2	TRBV6-1	CASDSGQGIGELFF	TGTGCCAGCGACTCGGGACAGGGGATCGGGGAGCTGTTTTTT
.	TRBD1	TRBJ2-7	TRBV6-1	CASSGYPGQGFSEQYF	TGTGCCAGCAGTGGATACCCGGGACAGGGGTTCTCCGAGCAGTACTTC
once	.	TRBJ1-2	TRBV6-1	CASRSTGTLGYGYTF	TGTGCCAGCAGATCTACTGGGACACTAGGTTATGGCTACACCTTC
.	TRBD2	TRBJ2-7	TRBV4-3	CASSLPLLAGGLHEQYF	TGCGCCAGCAGCCTACCCCTATTAGCGGGGGGACTTCACGAGCAGTACTTC
.	.	TRBJ2-1	TRBV10-1	CASSGDNEQFF	TGCGCCAGCAGTGGAGACAATGAGCAGTTCTTC
.	.	TRBJ1-5	TRBV30	CAWSGGSSNQPQHF	TGTGCCTGGAGTGGGGGCTCTAGCAATCAGCCCCAGCATTTT
.	.	TRBJ1-5	TRBV27	CASSSTGWYSNQPQHF	TGTGCCAGCAGTTCTACCGGGTGGTATAGCAATCAGCCCCAGCATTTT
once	.	TRBJ2-1	TRBV7-2	CASSSTSAAVIMEQFF	.
.	.	TRBJ2-5	TRBV5-1	CASSLGGPQNTQYF	TGCGCCAGCAGCTTGGGCGGTCCCCAAAATACCCAGTACTTC
.	.	TRBJ1-2	TRBV2	CASSGIGRANYGYTF	TGTGCCAGCAGTGGAATTGGGAGGGCTAACTATGGCTACACCTTC
.	TRBD1	TRBJ1-2	TRBV7-2	CASTRRQGGSNYGYTF	TGTGCCAGCACACGAAGACAGGGGGGATCTAACTATGGCTACACCTTC
.	.	TRBJ2-3	TRBV9	CASSPVTGAVLGTQYF	TGTGCCAGCAGCCCGGTGACAGGAGCCGTTCTGGGCACGCAGTATTTT
.	TRBD2	TRBJ2-3	TRBV29-1	CSVLSGGSTDTQYF	TGCAGCGTTCTTAGCGGGGGGAGCACAGATACGCAGTATTTT
.	TRBD1	TRBJ2-3	TRBV5-1	CASSLQGIGTDTQYF	TGCGCCAGCAGCTTACAGGGGATTGGCACAGATACGCAGTATTTT
.	TRBD2	TRBJ2-7	TRBV4-1	CASSRTSGGTEQYF	TGCGCCAGCAGCCGGACTAGCGGGGGCACTGAGCAGTACTTC
.	.	TRBJ2-7	TRBV13	CASSSSYEQYF	TGTGCCAGCAGTTCCTCGTACGAGCAGTACTTC
once	.	TRBJ1-3	TRBV7-9	CASSSSGGNTIYF	TGTGCCAGCAGCTCCTCAGGTGGAAACACCATATATTTT
.	.	TRBJ1-1	TRBV11-2	CASSRTARDRTEAFF	TGTGCCAGCAGCCGAACAGCCCGGGATCGGACTGAAGCTTTCTTT
.	TRBD1	TRBJ2-7	TRBV4-1	CASSSLFRDRGTYEQYF	TGCGCCAGCAGCTCACTTTTCCGGGACAGGGGTACCTACGAGCAGTACTTC